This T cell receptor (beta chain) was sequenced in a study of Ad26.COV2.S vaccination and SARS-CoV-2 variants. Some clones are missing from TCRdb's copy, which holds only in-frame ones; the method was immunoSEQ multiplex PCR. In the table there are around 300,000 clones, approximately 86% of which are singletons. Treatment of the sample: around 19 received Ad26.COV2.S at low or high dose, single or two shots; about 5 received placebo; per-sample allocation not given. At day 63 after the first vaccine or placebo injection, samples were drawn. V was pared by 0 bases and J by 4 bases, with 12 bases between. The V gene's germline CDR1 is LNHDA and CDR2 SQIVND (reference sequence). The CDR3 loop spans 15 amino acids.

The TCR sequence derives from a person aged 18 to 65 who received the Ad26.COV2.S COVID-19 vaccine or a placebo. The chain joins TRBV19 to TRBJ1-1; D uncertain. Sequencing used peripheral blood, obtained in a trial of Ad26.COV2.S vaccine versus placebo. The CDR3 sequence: CASSIDLDGFTEAFF. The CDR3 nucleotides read TGTGCCAGTAGTATAGACCTTGACGGGTTCACTGAAGCTTTCTTT.